This entry lists 11 T cell receptor beta chains sequenced from one sample in a study of T cell repertoires in cytomegalovirus infection. MiXCR, applied by TCRdb to the reads, yields one record per CDR3 protein. The table includes more than 650,000 distinct CDR3 sequences, 35% detected once. Sequenced sample: PBMCs. The receptors were gathered from a human donor in good health (CMV status not recorded). Some clones in this sample may be carry-over from other donors' samples.

The CDR3 region is CSALRQGAREKLFF. CDR3 nucleotides: TGCAGTGCTTTGCGACAGGGGGCGCGAGAAAAACTGTTTTTT. This chain connects TRBV20-1 to TRBJ1-4; 10 bases are shared with TRBD1. The CDR3 consists of 14 residues. Per germline, CDR1 DFQATT and CDR2 SNEGSKA (reference sequence). V gave up 5 bases and J gave up 8 bases; unmatched junction bases: 8.

V is TRBV6-5 and J is TRBJ1-1; D remains unclear. V was clipped by 2 bases and J by 4 bases, with 11 bases between them. From germline, CDR1 is MNHEY and CDR2 SVGAGI. This CDR3 spans 14 amino acids. DNA of the CDR3: TGTGCCAGCAGTTACGGGCAGAGGAGCACTGAAGCTTTCTTT. The encoded protein is CASSYGQRSTEAFF.

This chain uses TRBV28 with TRBJ2-1; possible D gene TRBD2, 6 bases. V lost 4 bases to trimming and J lost 10 bases, with 8 bases between them. The CDR3 has 11 residues. Germline V gene data show CDR1 as MDHEN and CDR2 as SYDVKM. The CDR3 coding sequence is TGTGCCAGCAGTTGGCGGGGCGAGCAGTTCTTC. It translates to CASSWRGEQFF.

Remarks on this clonotype: Its ends do not fully match the called genes, so a read error is possible. The chain combines TRBV7-6 with TRBJ2-1; 8 bases agree with TRBD1. Germline V lookup: CDR1 SGHVS, CDR2 FNYEAQ. The CDR3 runs 16 residues. The CDR3 region is CASSHPGTGGSNEQFF. For the CDR3, the DNA is TGTGCAAGCAGCCACCCAGGAACAGGGGGGAGCAATGAGCAGTTCTTC. Combining the CDR3 with reference TRBV7-6 and TRBJ2-1 gives the whole variable domain GAGVSQSPRYKVTKRGQDVALRCDPISGHVSLYWYRQALGQGPEFLTYFNYEAQQDKSGLPNDRFSAERPEGSISTLTIQRTEQRDSAMYRCASSHPGTGGSNEQFFGPGTRLTVL.

This clonotype was seen a handful of times. This rearrangement joins TRBV11-3 to TRBJ2-2; 15 nucleotides align to TRBD2. CDR3 length equals 17 residues. J was trimmed by 1 base and V by 5 bases; bases with no gene match: 2. Germline CDR1 SGHNT, CDR2 YENEEA. The CDR3 loop is CASSLGLAGGNTGELFF. In DNA form, the CDR3 reads TGTGCCAGCAGCCTGGGACTAGCGGGGGGGAACACCGGGGAGCTGTTTTTT.

The chain couples TRBV28 to TRBJ2-6; tentatively, D is TRBD1 (5 bases). CDR3 size: 15 residues. The V gene's germline CDR1 is MDHEN and CDR2 SYDVKM. V lost 6 bases and J lost 2, with 11 bases in between. The CDR3 protein is CASRFIGAGANVLTF. The CDR3 nucleotides are TGTGCCAGCAGATTCATAGGGGCTGGGGCCAACGTCCTGACTTTC.

CDR3 sequence: CASMGTGDTGELFF. For the CDR3, the DNA is TGTGCCAGCATGGGGACAGGGGACACCGGGGAGCTGTTTTTT. V is TRBV12-3 or TRBV12-4 and J is TRBJ2-2, with 10 bases identical to TRBD1. The CDR3 runs 14 residues. The junction had 2 bases not matched to a gene; V was cut back by 7 bases and J by 3 bases.

Worth noting for this clonotype: One end of the junction fails to match germline, which may point to a read error. The V and J genes are TRBV15 and TRBJ1-4; the D is unclear. Germline values: CDR1 LNHNV, CDR2 YYDKDF (reference sequence). This CDR3 is 15 amino acids long. The CDR3 is CATSKLRAQNETLFF. Here the CDR3 DNA reads TGTGCCACCAGCAAGCTTCGGGCTCAAAATGAAACACTGTTTTTT.

The sample holds many counts of this clonotype. The J gene is TRBJ2-7, the V gene TRBV28, with D uncertain. This CDR3 comprises 14 residues. The ends were cut back, 1 base at V and 2 bases at J, with 9 bases in the middle. The germline V gene has CDR1 MDHEN and CDR2 SYDVKM. As DNA, the CDR3 is TGTGCCAGCAGTTTATCCGGGCTCACCTACGAGCAGTACTTC. The encoded protein is CASSLSGLTYEQYF.

The table lists this clonotype with many counts. V and J are TRBV7-6 and TRBJ2-7, with 7 nucleotides matching TRBD1. From germline, CDR1 is SGHVS and CDR2 FNYEAQ. The trim removed 5 bases at V and 2 bases at J, leaving 6 bases unmatched. This CDR3 spans 14 amino acids. CDR3 bases: TGTGCCAGCAGCCACAGGGGCGGCCCCTACGAGCAGTACTTC. Translated: CASSHRGGPYEQYF.

This clonotype has only a few counts. The rearrangement joins TRBV15 to TRBJ2-7; 9 bases are shared with TRBD2. The CDR3 has 19 residues. Per germline, CDR1 LNHNV and CDR2 YYDKDF (reference sequence). V lost 0 bases and J lost 2; bases outside the gene matches: 14. CDR3 bases: TGTGCCACCAGCAGAGATCGGGGCGGGGGGGCCACAAGGGCCTACGAGCAGTACTTC. Translation gives CATSRDRGGGATRAYEQYF. Drawing the rest from reference TRBV15 and TRBJ2-7, the complete variable domain is DAMVIQNPRYQVTQFGKPVTLSCSQTLNHNVMYWYQQKSSQAPKLLFHYYDKDFNNEADTPDNFQSRRPNTSFCFLDIRSPGLGDTAMYLCATSRDRGGGATRAYEQYFGPGTRLTVT.